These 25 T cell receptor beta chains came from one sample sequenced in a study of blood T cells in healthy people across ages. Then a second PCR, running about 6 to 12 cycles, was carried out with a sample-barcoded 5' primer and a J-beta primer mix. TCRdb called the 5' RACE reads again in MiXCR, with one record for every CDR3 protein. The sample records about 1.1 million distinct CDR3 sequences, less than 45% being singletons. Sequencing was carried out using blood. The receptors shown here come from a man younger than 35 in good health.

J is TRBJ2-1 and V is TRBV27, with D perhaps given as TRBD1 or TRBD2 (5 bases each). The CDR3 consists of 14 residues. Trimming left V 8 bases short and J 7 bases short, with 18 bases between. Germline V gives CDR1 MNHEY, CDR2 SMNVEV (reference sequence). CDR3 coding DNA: TGTGCCAGCTCAGCGAGGGGCCGAGGAAATGAGCAGTTCTTC. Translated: CASSARGRGNEQFF.

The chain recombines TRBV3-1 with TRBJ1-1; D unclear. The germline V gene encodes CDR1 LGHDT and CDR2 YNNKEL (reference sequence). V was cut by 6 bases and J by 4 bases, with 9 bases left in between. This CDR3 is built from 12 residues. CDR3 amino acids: CASRDLRTEAFF. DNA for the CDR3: TGTGCCAGCAGGGACCTACGCACTGAAGCTTTCTTT.

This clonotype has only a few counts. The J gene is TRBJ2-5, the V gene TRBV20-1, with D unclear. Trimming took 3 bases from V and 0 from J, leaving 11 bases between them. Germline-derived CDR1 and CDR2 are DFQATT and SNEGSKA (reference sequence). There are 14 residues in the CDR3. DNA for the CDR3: TGCAGTGCTAGTAGTGGAGACTACCAAGAGACCCAGTACTTC. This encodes CSASSGDYQETQYF.

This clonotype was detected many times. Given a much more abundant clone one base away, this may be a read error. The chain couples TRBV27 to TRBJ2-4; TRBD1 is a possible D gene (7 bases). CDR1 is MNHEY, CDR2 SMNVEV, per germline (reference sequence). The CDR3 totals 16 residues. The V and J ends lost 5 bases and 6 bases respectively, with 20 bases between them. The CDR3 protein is CASSSLPAGQTNIQYF. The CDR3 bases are TGTGCCAGCAGTAGCCTCCCTGCGGGACAGACAAACATTCAGTACTTC.

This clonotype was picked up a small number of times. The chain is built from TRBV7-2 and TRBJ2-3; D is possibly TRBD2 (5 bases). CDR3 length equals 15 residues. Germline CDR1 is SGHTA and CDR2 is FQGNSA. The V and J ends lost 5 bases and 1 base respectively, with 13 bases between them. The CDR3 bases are TGTGCCAGCAGCCAAGATCGACTACGCACAGATACGCAGTATTTT. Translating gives CASSQDRLRTDTQYF.

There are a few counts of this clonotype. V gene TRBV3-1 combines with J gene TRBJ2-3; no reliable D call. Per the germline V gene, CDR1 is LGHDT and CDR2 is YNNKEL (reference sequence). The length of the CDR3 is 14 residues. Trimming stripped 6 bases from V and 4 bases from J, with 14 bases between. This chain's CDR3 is CASSQAQSADTQYF. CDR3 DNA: TGTGCCAGCAGTCAGGCCCAGAGTGCAGATACGCAGTATTTT.

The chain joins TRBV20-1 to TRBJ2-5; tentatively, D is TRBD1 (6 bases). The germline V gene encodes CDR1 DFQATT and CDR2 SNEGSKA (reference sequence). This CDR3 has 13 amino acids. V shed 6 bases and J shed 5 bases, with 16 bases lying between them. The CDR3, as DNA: TGCAGTGCCCGTGAGGGGGAAGTGGAGACCCAGTACTTC. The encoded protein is CSAREGEVETQYF.

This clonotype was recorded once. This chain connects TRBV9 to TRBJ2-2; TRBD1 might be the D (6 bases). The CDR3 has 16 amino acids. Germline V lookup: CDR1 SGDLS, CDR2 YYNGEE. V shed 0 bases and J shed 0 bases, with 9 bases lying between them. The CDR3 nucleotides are TGTGCCAGCAGCGTAGCTACAGGGACGAACACCGGGGAGCTGTTTTTT. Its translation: CASSVATGTNTGELFF.

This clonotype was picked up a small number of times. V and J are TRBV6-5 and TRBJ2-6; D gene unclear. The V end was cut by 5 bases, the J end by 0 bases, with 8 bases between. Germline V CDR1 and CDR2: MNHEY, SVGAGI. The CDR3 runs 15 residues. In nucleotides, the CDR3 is TGTGCCAGCAGTCGCGAGAGCTCTGGGGCCAACGTCCTGACTTTC. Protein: CASSRESSGANVLTF.

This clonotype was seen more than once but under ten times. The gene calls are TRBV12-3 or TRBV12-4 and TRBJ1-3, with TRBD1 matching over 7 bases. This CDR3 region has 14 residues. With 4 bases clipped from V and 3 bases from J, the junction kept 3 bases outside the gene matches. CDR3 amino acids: CASSSQGLGNTIYF. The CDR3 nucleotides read TGTGCCAGCAGTTCACAGGGGCTTGGAAACACCATATATTTT.

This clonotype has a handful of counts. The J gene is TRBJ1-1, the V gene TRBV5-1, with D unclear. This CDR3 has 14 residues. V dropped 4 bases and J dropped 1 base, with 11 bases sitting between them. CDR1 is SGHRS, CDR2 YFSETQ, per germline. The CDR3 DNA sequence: TGCGCCAGCAGCCTAGAGACGGAGAACACTGAAGCTTTCTTT. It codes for CASSLETENTEAFF. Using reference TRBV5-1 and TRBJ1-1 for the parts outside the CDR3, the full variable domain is KAGVTQTPRYLIKTRGQQVTLSCSPISGHRSVSWYQQTPGQGLQFLFEYFSETQRNKGNFPGRFSGRQFSNSRSEMNVSTLELGDSALYLCASSLETENTEAFFGQGTRLTVV.

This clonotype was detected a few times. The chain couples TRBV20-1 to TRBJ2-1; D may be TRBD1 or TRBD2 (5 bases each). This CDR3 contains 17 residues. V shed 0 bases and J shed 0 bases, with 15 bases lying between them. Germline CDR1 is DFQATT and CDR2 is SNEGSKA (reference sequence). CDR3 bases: TGCAGTGCTAGAGATGGGGGATGGCCGAGCTCCTACAATGAGCAGTTCTTC. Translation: CSARDGGWPSSYNEQFF.

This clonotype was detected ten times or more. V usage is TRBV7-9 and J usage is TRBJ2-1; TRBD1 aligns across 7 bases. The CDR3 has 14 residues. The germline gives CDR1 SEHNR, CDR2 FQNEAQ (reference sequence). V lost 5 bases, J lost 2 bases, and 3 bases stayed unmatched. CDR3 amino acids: CASSEGGAYNEQFF. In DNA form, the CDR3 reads TGTGCCAGCAGCGAAGGGGGCGCCTACAATGAGCAGTTCTTC.

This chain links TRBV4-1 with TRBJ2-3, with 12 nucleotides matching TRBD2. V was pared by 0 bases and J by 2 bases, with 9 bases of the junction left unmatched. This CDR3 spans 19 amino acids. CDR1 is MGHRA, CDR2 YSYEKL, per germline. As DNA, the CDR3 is TGCGCCAGCAGCCAAGATCCGCGACTAGCGGGGGAGGCCACAGATACGCAGTATTTT. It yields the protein CASSQDPRLAGEATDTQYF.

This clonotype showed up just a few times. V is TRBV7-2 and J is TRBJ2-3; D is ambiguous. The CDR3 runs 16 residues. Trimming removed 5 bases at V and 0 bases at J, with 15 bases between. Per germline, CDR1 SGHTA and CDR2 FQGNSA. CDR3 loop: CASSHPIRSSTDTQYF. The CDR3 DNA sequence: TGTGCCAGCAGCCATCCAATCCGATCTAGCACAGATACGCAGTATTTT.

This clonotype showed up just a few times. The CDR3 here is CASSPGPATEAFF. The CDR3 DNA reads as TGTGCCAGCAGCCCTGGACCCGCGACTGAAGCTTTCTTT. This chain connects TRBV7-2 to TRBJ1-1; D is uncertain. CDR3 size: 13 residues. From germline, CDR1 is SGHTA and CDR2 FQGNSA. Trimming removed 5 bases at V and 5 bases at J, with 12 bases between.

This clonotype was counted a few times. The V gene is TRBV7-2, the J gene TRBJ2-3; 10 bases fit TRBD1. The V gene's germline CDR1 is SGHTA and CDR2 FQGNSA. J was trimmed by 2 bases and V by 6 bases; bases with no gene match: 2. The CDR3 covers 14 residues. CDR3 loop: CASSRQGATDTQYF. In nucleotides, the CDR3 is TGTGCCAGCAGTCGACAGGGGGCCACAGATACGCAGTATTTT.

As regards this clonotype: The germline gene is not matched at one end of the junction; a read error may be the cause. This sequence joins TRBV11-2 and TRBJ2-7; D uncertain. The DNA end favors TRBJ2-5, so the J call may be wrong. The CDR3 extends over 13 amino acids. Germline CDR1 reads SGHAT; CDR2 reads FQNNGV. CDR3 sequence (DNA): TGTGCCAGCAGCGTAGACCTAGTAGAGACCCAGTACTTC. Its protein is CASSVDLVETQYF.

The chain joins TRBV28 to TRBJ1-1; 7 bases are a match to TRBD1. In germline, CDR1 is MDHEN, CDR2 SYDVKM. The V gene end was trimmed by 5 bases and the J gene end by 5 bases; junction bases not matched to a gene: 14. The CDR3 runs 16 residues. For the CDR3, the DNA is TGTGCCAGCAGTGTCTTCCTTGCTCAGGGGGGGACTGAAGCTTTCTTT. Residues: CASSVFLAQGGTEAFF.

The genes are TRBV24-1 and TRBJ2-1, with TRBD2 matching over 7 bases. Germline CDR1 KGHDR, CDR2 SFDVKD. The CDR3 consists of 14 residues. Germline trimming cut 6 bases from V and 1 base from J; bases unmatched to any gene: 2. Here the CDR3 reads CATSTSASYNEQFF. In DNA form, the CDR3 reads TGTGCCACCAGTACTAGCGCTTCCTACAATGAGCAGTTCTTC.

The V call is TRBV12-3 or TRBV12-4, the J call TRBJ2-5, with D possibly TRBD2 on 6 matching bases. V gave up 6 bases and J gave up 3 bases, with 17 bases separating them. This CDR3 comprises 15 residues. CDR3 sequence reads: CASSHRGAQEETQYF. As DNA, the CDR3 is TGTGCCAGCAGCCACCGCGGGGCACAAGAAGAGACCCAGTACTTC.

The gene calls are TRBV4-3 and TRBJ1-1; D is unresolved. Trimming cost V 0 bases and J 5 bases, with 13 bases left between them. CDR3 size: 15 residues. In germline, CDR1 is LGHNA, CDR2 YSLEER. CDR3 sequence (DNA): TGCGCCAGCAGCCAAGATGGAGACGGGAGGACTGAAGCTTTCTTT. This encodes CASSQDGDGRTEAFF.

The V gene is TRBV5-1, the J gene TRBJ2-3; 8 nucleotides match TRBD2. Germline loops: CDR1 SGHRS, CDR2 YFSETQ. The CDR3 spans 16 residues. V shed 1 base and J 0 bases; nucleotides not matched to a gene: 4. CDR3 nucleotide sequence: TGCGCCAGCAGCTTGATCGGGGGGGGAAGCACAGATACGCAGTATTTT. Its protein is CASSLIGGGSTDTQYF.

This CDR3 is CASSLGPPAAGSDTQYF. The CDR3, as DNA: TGTGCCAGCAGCTTAGGACCCCCCGCGGCGGGGTCAGATACGCAGTATTTT. This chain connects TRBV7-2 to TRBJ2-3; D is possibly TRBD2 (6 bases). Germline V gives CDR1 SGHTA, CDR2 FQGNSA. Trimming left V 1 base short and J 4 bases short, with 18 bases between. CDR3 length: 17 amino acids.

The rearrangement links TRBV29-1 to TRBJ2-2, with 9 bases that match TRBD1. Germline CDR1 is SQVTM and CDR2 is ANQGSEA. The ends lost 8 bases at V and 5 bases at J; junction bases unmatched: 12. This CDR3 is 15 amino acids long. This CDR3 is CSIGRTGESTGELFF. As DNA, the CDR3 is TGCAGCATCGGACGGACAGGGGAGTCGACCGGGGAGCTGTTTTTT.